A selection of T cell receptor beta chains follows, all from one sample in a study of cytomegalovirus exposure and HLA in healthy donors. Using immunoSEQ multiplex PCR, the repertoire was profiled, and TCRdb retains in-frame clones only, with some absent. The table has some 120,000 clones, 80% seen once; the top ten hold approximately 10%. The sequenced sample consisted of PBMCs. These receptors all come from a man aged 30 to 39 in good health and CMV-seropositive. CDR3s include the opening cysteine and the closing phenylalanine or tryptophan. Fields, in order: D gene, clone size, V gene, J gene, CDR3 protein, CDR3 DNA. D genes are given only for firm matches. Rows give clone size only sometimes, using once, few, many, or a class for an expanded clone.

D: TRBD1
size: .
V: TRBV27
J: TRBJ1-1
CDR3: CASGGTGPLRTEAFF
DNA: TGTGCCAGCGGGGGGACAGGGCCCCTTCGCACTGAAGCTTTCTTT

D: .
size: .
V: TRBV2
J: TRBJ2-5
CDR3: CASRGTQQETQYF
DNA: TGTGCCAGCAGGGGGACTCAACAAGAGACCCAGTACTTC

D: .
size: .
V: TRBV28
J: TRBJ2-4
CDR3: CASSLVGKNIQYF
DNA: TGTGCCAGCAGCCTGGTCGGCAAAAACATTCAGTACTTC

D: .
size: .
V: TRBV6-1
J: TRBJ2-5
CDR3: CASGSGQETQYF
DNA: TGTGCCAGCGGTAGCGGCCAAGAGACCCAGTACTTC

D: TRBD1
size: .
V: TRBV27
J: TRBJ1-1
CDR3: CASSRMDRWNTEAFF
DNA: TGTGCCAGCAGCCGAATGGACAGGTGGAACACTGAAGCTTTCTTT

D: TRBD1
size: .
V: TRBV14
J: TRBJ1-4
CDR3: CASSPRTGGDEKLFF
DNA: TGTGCCAGCAGCCCGCGGACAGGGGGAGACGAAAAACTGTTTTTT

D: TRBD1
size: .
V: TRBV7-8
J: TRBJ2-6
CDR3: CASSLQHSIRGLVGANVLTF
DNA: TGTGCCAGCAGCTTACAGCACTCCATCAGGGGGTTGGTCGGGGCCAACGTCCTGACTTTC

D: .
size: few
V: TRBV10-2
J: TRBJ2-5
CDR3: CASSSYTSPGHPQETQYF
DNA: TGCGCCAGCAGTTCCTACACCTCTCCGGGACACCCTCAAGAGACCCAGTACTTC

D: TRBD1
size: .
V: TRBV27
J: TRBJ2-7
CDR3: CASSFEARTGVAEQYF
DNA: TGTGCCAGCAGTTTCGAGGCCCGGACAGGAGTGGCCGAGCAGTACTTC

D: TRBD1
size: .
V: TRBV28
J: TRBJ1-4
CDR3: CATGGLYNEKLFF
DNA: TGTGCCACAGGGGGCTTGTATAATGAAAAACTGTTTTTT

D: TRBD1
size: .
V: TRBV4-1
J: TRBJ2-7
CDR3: CASSQTRGTAREQYF
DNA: TGCGCCAGCAGCCAAACGAGAGGGACAGCCCGCGAGCAGTACTTC

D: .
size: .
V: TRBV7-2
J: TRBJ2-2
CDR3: CASSLVGLNTGELFF
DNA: TGTGCCAGCAGCTTAGTGGGACTGAACACCGGGGAGCTGTTTTTT

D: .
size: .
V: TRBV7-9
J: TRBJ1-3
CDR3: CASSSPTGISSGNTIYF
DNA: TGTGCCAGCAGCTCACCTACAGGGATCTCCTCTGGAAACACCATATATTTT

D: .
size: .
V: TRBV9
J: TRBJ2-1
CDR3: CASSTSGVDEQFF
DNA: TGTGCCAGCAGCACCTCGGGTGTCGATGAGCAGTTCTTC

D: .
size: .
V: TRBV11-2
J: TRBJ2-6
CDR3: CASSLVGPGANVLTF
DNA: TGTGCCAGCAGCTTAGTGGGGCCTGGGGCCAACGTCCTGACTTTC

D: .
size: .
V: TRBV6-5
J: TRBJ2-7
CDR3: CASSSPGLSYEQYF
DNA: TGTGCCAGCAGTTCCCCGGGACTCTCCTACGAGCAGTACTTC

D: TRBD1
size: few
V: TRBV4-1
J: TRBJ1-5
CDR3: CASSQIVQGVGSQPQHF
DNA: TGCGCCAGCAGCCAGATAGTGCAGGGGGTTGGTAGTCAGCCCCAGCATTTT

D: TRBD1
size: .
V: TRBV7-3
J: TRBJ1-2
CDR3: CASRPHGQDQYGYTF
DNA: TGTGCCAGCAGACCACACGGACAGGACCAGTATGGCTACACCTTC

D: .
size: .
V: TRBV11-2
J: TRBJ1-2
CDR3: CASSLDRGGYTF
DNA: TGTGCCAGCAGCTTAGATAGGGGTGGCTACACCTTC

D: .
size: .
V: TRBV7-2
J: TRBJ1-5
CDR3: CASSLALGSSNQPQHF
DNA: TGTGCCAGCAGCTTAGCTCTGGGCAGTTCGAATCAGCCCCAGCATTTT

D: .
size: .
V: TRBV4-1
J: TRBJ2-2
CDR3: CASSQVNLVTYDGELFF
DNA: TGCGCCAGCAGCCAAGTAAACCTTGTGACATACGACGGGGAGCTGTTTTTT

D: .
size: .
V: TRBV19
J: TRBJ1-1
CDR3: CASSILRAHTITNAEAFF
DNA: TGTGCCAGTAGTATATTGAGGGCCCACACGATAACGAACGCTGAAGCTTTCTTT

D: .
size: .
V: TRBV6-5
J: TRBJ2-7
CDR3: CATQGGAYEQYF
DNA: TGTGCTACCCAAGGGGGAGCCTACGAGCAGTACTTC

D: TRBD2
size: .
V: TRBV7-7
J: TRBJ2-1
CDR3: CASSLGGNLGGGAHEQFF
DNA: TGTGCCAGCAGCTTAGGCGGAAATTTAGGCGGGGGGGCGCATGAGCAGTTCTTC

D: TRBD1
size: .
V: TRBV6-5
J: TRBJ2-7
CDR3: CASSRDRAREQYF
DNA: TGTGCCAGCAGTCGGGACAGGGCGCGGGAGCAGTACTTC

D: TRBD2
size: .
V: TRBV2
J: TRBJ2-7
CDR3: CASSPTSGVAYEQYF
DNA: TGTGCCAGCAGTCCCACTAGCGGGGTTGCTTACGAGCAGTACTTC

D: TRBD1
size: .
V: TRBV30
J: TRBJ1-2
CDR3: CAWSIRQGGGYTF
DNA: TGTGCCTGGAGTATCCGACAGGGAGGCGGCTACACCTTC

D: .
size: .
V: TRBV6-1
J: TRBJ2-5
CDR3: CASSEQGQGKTQYF
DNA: TGTGCCAGCAGTGAACAGGGGCAGGGGAAGACCCAGTACTTC